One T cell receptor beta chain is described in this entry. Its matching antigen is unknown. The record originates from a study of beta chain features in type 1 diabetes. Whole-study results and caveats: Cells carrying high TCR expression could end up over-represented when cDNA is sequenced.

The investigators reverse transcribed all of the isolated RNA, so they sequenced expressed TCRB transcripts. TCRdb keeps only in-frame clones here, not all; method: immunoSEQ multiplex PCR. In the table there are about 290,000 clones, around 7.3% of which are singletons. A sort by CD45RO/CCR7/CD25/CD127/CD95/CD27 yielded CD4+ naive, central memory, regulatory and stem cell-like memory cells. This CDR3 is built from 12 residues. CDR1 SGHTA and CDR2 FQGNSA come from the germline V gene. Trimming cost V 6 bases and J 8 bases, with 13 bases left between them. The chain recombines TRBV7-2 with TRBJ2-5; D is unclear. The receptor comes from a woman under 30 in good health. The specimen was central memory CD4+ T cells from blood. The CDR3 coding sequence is TGTGCCAGCAGGAACACTGGGCCTACCCAGTACTTC. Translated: CASRNTGPTQYF.